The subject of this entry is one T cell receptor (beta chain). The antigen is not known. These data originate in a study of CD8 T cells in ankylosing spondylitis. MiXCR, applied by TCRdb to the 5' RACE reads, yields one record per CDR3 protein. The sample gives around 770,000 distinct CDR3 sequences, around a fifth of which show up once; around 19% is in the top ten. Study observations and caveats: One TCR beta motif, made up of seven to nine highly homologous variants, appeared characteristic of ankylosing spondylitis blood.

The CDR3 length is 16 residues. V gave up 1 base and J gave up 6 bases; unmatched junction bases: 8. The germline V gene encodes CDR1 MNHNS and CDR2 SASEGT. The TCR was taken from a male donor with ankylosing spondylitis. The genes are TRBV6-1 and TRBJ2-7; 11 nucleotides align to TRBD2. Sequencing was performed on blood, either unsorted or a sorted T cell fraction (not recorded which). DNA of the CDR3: TGTGCCAGCAGTGAAGGTAGCGGGGGGGCTTCAGGCGAGCAGTACTTC. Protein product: CASSEGSGGASGEQYF.